These 18 T cell receptor beta chains were all obtained from the same sample, sequenced in a study of T cell changes during pregnancy in multiple sclerosis. Clones were read by immunoSEQ multiplex PCR, and TCRdb kept only the in-frame ones, dropping some. The sample lists roughly 60,000 clones, around 90% occurring once. The starting material was peripheral blood, obtained in the second trimester of pregnancy. The origin of the receptors is a female donor with multiple sclerosis, enrolled in a pregnancy study.

Written as DNA, the CDR3 is TGCAGTGGACTAGCGGACTCCTACAATGAGCAGTTCTTC. Translating it yields CSGLADSYNEQFF. J is TRBJ2-1 and V is TRBV29-1; 10 bases line up with TRBD2. The CDR3 loop spans 13 amino acids. CDR1 is SQVTM, CDR2 ANQGSEA, per germline.

This clone was found once. The V gene is TRBV2, the J gene TRBJ2-7; 9 positions agree with TRBD1. Per germline, CDR1 SNHLY and CDR2 FYNNEI. The CDR3 totals 15 residues. V gave up 6 bases and J gave up 2 bases; unmatched junction bases: 8. The CDR3: CASSERTGETYEQYF. For the CDR3, the DNA is TGTGCCAGCAGCGAAAGGACAGGGGAAACCTACGAGCAGTACTTC.

The chain carries TRBV13 and TRBJ1-1; 12 nucleotides agree with TRBD1. The V gene's germline CDR1 is PRHDT and CDR2 FYEKMQ (reference sequence). There are 18 residues in the CDR3. Trimming took 6 bases from V and 2 from J; bases not matched to a gene: 13. As DNA, the CDR3 is TGTGCCAGCAGGGGGATGTTCCGGGACAGGGGGCGCAACACTGAAGCTTTCTTT. Protein: CASRGMFRDRGRNTEAFF.

The rearrangement links TRBV6-5 to TRBJ1-1; 9 bases fit TRBD1. Trimming cost V 8 bases and J 4 bases; bases outside gene matches: 8. Germline CDR1 MNHEY, CDR2 SVGAGI. This CDR3 region has 14 residues. The CDR3 loop reads CASERGTGRTEAFF. In DNA form, the CDR3 reads TGTGCCAGCGAAAGAGGGACAGGGCGCACTGAAGCTTTCTTT.

The rearrangement links TRBV5-5 to TRBJ1-2; D is possibly TRBD1 (5 bases). Trimming shortened V by 0 bases and J by 3 bases, and 15 bases separated the two germline ends. The CDR3 consists of 16 residues. Germline-derived CDR1 and CDR2 are SGHKS and YYEKEE (reference sequence). CDR3: CASSLVPMGGDYGYTF. CDR3 in DNA: TGTGCCAGCAGCTTGGTCCCAATGGGAGGGGACTATGGCTACACCTTC.

The chain employs TRBV7-2 and TRBJ1-1; weak D call: TRBD1 (5 bases). The CDR3 loop spans 15 amino acids. Trimming took 5 bases from V and 4 from J, leaving 17 bases between them. Germline V gene data show CDR1 as SGHTA and CDR2 as FQGNSA. The CDR3 here is CASSPPRGEGTEAFF. As DNA, the CDR3 is TGTGCCAGCAGCCCCCCGCGGGGGGAGGGCACTGAAGCTTTCTTT.

A few counts support this clone. V is TRBV5-1 and J is TRBJ1-2; D gene ambiguous. CDR3 length: 14 amino acids. CDR1 SGHRS and CDR2 YFSETQ come from the germline V gene. Trimming stripped 5 bases from V and 1 base from J, with 12 bases between. The CDR3 DNA reads as TGCGCCAGCAGTATACCCACAGATAACTATGGCTACACCTTC. It encodes CASSIPTDNYGYTF.

V is TRBV29-1 and J is TRBJ2-6; D ambiguous. Germline lookup yields CDR1 SQVTM and CDR2 ANQGSEA. The V gene lost 4 bases and the J gene lost 2 bases, with 6 bases spanning the gap. The CDR3 runs 13 residues. The CDR3 sequence: CSVVRAGANVLTF. CDR3 coding DNA: TGCAGCGTTGTGAGAGCTGGGGCCAACGTCCTGACTTTC.

This chain joins TRBV10-1 and TRBJ2-1, with TRBD2 matching 9 bases. With V trimmed by 0 bases and J by 6 bases, 6 bases remained unmatched. This CDR3 spans 16 amino acids. Germline V CDR1 and CDR2: WNHNN, SYGVQD (reference sequence). As DNA, the CDR3 is TGCGCCAGCAGTGAGTCTGGACTAGCGAACCTCAATGAGCAGTTCTTC. Translated: CASSESGLANLNEQFF.

This clone was seen once. This chain connects TRBV5-5 to TRBJ2-3; 7 bases fit TRBD2. Losses at the gene ends were 7 bases for V and 1 base for J; bases not matched to a gene: 9. Looked up from germline, CDR1 is SGHKS and CDR2 is YYEKEE (reference sequence). The CDR3 contains 15 residues. The CDR3 loop is CASFWGLAGTDTQYF. The CDR3 nucleotides are TGTGCCAGCTTCTGGGGCCTAGCGGGCACAGATACGCAGTATTTT.

The V call is TRBV7-6, the J call TRBJ2-3; 9 bases are a match to TRBD1. V lost 5 bases and J lost 3; bases outside the gene matches: 9. Germline V gene data show CDR1 as SGHVS and CDR2 as FNYEAQ. CDR3 size: 16 residues. The CDR3 loop is CASSQMTGGGTDTQYF. CDR3 in DNA: TGTGCCAGCAGCCAAATGACAGGGGGAGGGACAGATACGCAGTATTTT. The full variable domain, with the rest looked up from reference TRBV7-6 and TRBJ2-3, is GAGVSQSPRYKVTKRGQDVALRCDPISGHVSLYWYRQALGQGPEFLTYFNYEAQQDKSGLPNDRFSAERPEGSISTLTIQRTEQRDSAMYRCASSQMTGGGTDTQYFGPGTRLTVL.

The rearrangement joins TRBV4-2 to TRBJ1-4; D remains unclear. The ends were cut back, 1 base at V and 5 bases at J, with 8 bases in the middle. This CDR3 has 14 amino acids. CDR1 is LGHNA and CDR2 is YNFKEQ in the germline V gene. CDR3 bases: TGTGCCAGCAGCCAAGCTCAGAAAAATGAAAAACTGTTTTTT. Protein sequence: CASSQAQKNEKLFF.

The chain uses TRBV4-2 and TRBJ1-2; TRBD1 matches at 7 bases. Per germline, CDR1 LGHNA and CDR2 YNFKEQ. V lost 4 bases and J lost 6; bases outside the gene matches: 5. The CDR3 is made up of 13 amino acids. The CDR3, as DNA: TGTGCCAGCAGCCCGGGACAGACTGATGGCTACACCTTC. Amino acid sequence: CASSPGQTDGYTF.

This clone is medium-sized. The chain is built from TRBV9 and TRBJ2-7; the D gene is possibly TRBD2 (6 bases). CDR3 size: 14 residues. Germline CDR1 SGDLS, CDR2 YYNGEE. V was pared by 4 bases and J by 2 bases, with 13 bases between. As DNA, the CDR3 is TGTGCCAGCAGCCCCGGGGAGGAACCCTACGAGCAGTACTTC. Protein product: CASSPGEEPYEQYF.

The rearrangement joins TRBV7-9 to TRBJ2-5; unclear D gene. Germline V gene sequence: CDR1 SEHNR, CDR2 FQNEAQ (reference sequence). CDR3 size: 11 residues. Trimming took off 4 bases at V and 2 bases at J, with 2 bases between the two ends. CDR3 sequence reads: CASSSQETQYF. The CDR3, as DNA: TGTGCCAGCAGCTCTCAAGAGACCCAGTACTTC.

The chain couples TRBV28 to TRBJ2-1, with TRBD1 identical over 7 bases. The CDR3 loop spans 15 amino acids. V lost 6 bases and J lost 3; bases outside the gene matches: 8. The germline CDR1 and CDR2 sequences are MDHEN and SYDVKM. In DNA form, the CDR3 reads TGTGCCAGCAGAACAACAGGGGTAAGCTACAATGAGCAGTTCTTC. Translating gives CASRTTGVSYNEQFF.

The chain joins TRBV9 to TRBJ2-7; D remains ambiguous. Germline assignment: CDR1 SGDLS and CDR2 YYNGEE. This CDR3 has 13 residues. The germline V and J ends were trimmed by 0 bases and 7 bases, with 11 bases remaining between them. The CDR3 coding sequence is TGTGCCAGCAGCGTAGGGAGTCTTGGGGAGCAGTACTTC. Translation: CASSVGSLGEQYF. Full variable domain (outside the CDR3, taken from reference TRBV9 and TRBJ2-7): DSGVTQTPKHLITATGQRVTLRCSPRSGDLSVYWYQQSLDQGLQFLIQYYNGEERAKGNILERFSAQQFPDLHSELNLSSLELGDSALYFCASSVGSLGEQYFGPGTRLTVT.

The chain uses TRBV25-1 and TRBJ2-5; 8 bases are a match to TRBD2. V lost 7 bases and J lost 3; bases outside the gene matches: 4. Germline lookup yields CDR1 MGHDK and CDR2 SYGVNS. The CDR3 is made up of 13 amino acids. The CDR3 here is CASIRAGEETQYF. CDR3 DNA sequence: TGTGCCAGCATACGAGCGGGAGAAGAGACCCAGTACTTC.